The rows below give T cell receptor beta chains drawn from one sample of a study of T-cell memory formation after mild COVID-19. TCRdb reanalysed the 5' RACE reads using MiXCR and keeps one entry per CDR3 protein. The table shows under 550,000 distinct CDR3 sequences, with roughly 18% occurring only once. Material for sequencing was PBMCs or a T cell subset sorted from them (not recorded which). These receptors originate from an adult woman who had mild COVID-19 (a few samples of this study predate the infection). Cell type and time point are not known. The CDR3 runs from the conserved cysteine through the conserved F or W. Clone size is shown for a subset of rows, as once, few, many or a class of expanded clone.

CDR3aa | abundance | len | v_gene
CASSLRSRADGYTF | NA | 14 | TRBV7-9
CATDHGGNEQYF | NA | 12 | TRBV19
CASSPGSGQANYGYTF | NA | 16 | TRBV5-1
CASSVTPNTGELFF | many | 14 | TRBV9
CASSATLGTTYNEQFF | NA | 16 | TRBV5-1
CASSTDRVGYGYTF | few | 14 | TRBV12-3/TRBV12-4
CATLAQGEEYNSPLHF | NA | 16 | TRBV6-4
CASSPILAGRETDTQYF | NA | 17 | TRBV6-2/TRBV6-3
CASSLQGTSAYEQYF | NA | 15 | TRBV3-1
CASSYRTGAQPQHF | few | 14 | TRBV6-5
CASSEFTGANVLTF | NA | 14 | TRBV6-1
CSASRGQGAVLGQPQHF | many | 17 | TRBV20-1
CASSVDRRGSTDTQYF | NA | 16 | TRBV9
CASSSTANYGYTF | NA | 13 | TRBV27
CASSQDGRVQTQYF | NA | 14 | TRBV3-1
CSVEGLANTGELFF | few | 14 | TRBV29-1
CASSLAGREDYGYTF | NA | 15 | TRBV27
CASSLAGRRETQYF | many | 14 | TRBV7-2